This TCR beta chain was profiled in a study of CD8+ T cells in alopecia areata. Looking at the study overall: Tofacitinib ran 6 to 18 months, followed by 6 months off drug. Study-wide results and caveats: Mice showed clearer TCR sharing than patients did, a gap that was possibly HLA-related. Alopecia totalis/universalis scalp especially showed more expanded CD8+ clones than normal scalp.

This clone was seen a handful of times. No antigen is known for it. Following RNA extraction, reverse transcription yielded cDNA that acted as the sequencing template. The assay was immunoSEQ multiplex PCR, and TCRdb's table has in-frame clones only and misses some. The sample contains about 160,000 clones, around 47% of which appear only once. CD4+ and CD8+ T cells were sorted from PBMCs stained for CD3, CD4 and CD8. This CDR3 is 12 amino acids long. From germline, CDR1 is SNHLY and CDR2 FYNNEI. V was clipped by 7 bases and J by 5 bases, with 12 bases between them. The sequence was obtained from a human donor with alopecia areata. Sample: CD4+ T cells sorted from blood. The chain employs TRBV2 and TRBJ2-7; D might be TRBD1 or TRBD2, each matching 5 bases. The DNA of the CDR3 is TGTGCCAGCACTCCCGGGGCCCACGAGCAGTACTTC. Translated, it gives CASTPGAHEQYF.